The 28 T cell receptor beta chains reported below all come from one sample, sequenced in a study of blood T cell repertoires in COVID-19. The table came from immunoSEQ multiplex PCR; TCRdb's copy has only in-frame clones and leaves some out. The repertoire holds 110,000 to 150,000 clones, with around 73% as singletons. The source material was PBMCs or T cells enriched from blood (not recorded which). The receptors derive from a woman aged 45 to 65 who had recovered from COVID-19.

CDR3 nucleotide sequence: TGTGCCAGCAGCATGGGTACAGGGGGCGTTAGTGGCTACACCTTC. Protein sequence: CASSMGTGGVSGYTF. This chain joins TRBV7-6 and TRBJ1-2; TRBD1 aligns across 9 bases. Per germline, CDR1 SGHVS and CDR2 FNYEAQ. With V trimmed by 5 bases and J by 7 bases, 11 bases remained unmatched. The CDR3 totals 15 residues.

This chain links TRBV7-2 with TRBJ2-7, with no clear D. V shed 5 bases and J shed 3 bases, with 17 bases lying between them. This CDR3 has 15 amino acids. Per germline, CDR1 SGHTA and CDR2 FQGNSA. This CDR3 is CASSPSAGGGYEQYF. The DNA of the CDR3 is TGTGCCAGCAGCCCGAGCGCCGGTGGCGGCTACGAGCAGTACTTC.

This chain joins TRBV5-6 and TRBJ1-5; no reliable D call. Germline V CDR1 and CDR2: SGHDT, YYEEEE. The CDR3 spans 14 residues. The germline V and J ends were trimmed by 2 bases and 4 bases, with 10 bases remaining between them. The CDR3 sequence is CASSLGVINQPQHF. The CDR3 coding sequence is TGTGCCAGCAGCTTAGGAGTAATAAATCAGCCCCAGCATTTT. The complete variable domain, with remaining parts taken from reference TRBV5-6 and TRBJ1-5, reads DAGVTQSPTHLIKTRGQQVTLRCSPKSGHDTVSWYQQALGQGPQFIFQYYEEEERQRGNFPDRFSGHQFPNYSSELNVNALLLGDSALYLCASSLGVINQPQHFGDGTRLSIL.

V gene TRBV5-1 combines with J gene TRBJ2-2, with 9 bases matching TRBD1. Germline-derived CDR1 and CDR2 are SGHRS and YFSETQ. V shed 3 bases, J shed 6 bases, and the junction held 9 bases outside the gene matches. This CDR3 is built from 16 residues. This chain's CDR3 is CASSSLTGGFAGELFF. CDR3 sequence (DNA): TGCGCCAGCAGCTCCCTAACAGGGGGCTTCGCCGGGGAGCTGTTTTTT.

The chain links TRBV28 to TRBJ1-6; D gene unclear. Germline CDR1 is MDHEN and CDR2 is SYDVKM. Trimming took 8 bases from V and 0 from J, leaving 5 bases between them. The CDR3 spans 13 residues. The CDR3 DNA is TGTGCCAGCTGGAGCTCCTATAATTCACCCCTCCACTTT. Translating it yields CASWSSYNSPLHF.

The chain uses TRBV12-3 or TRBV12-4 and TRBJ1-2; tentative D call: TRBD1 (6 bases). This CDR3 has 13 amino acids. V lost 1 base, J lost 8 bases, and 11 bases lay in between. CDR3 bases: TGTGCCAGCAGTTTAGGGGGGCTTTTAGGCTACACCTTC. This sequence encodes CASSLGGLLGYTF.

The chain joins TRBV18 to TRBJ2-3; D uncertain. The V and J ends lost 3 bases and 0 bases respectively, with 10 bases between them. The CDR3 totals 15 residues. Germline loops: CDR1 KGHSH, CDR2 LQKENI. In DNA, the CDR3 is TGTGCCAGCTCACCTGCCAGATTAAGCACAGATACGCAGTATTTT. Translated: CASSPARLSTDTQYF. Filled out from reference TRBV18 and TRBJ2-3, the complete variable domain reads NAGVMQNPRHLVRRRGQEARLRCSPMKGHSHVYWYRQLPEEGLKFMVYLQKENIIDESGMPKERFSAEFPKEGPSILRIQQVVRGDSAAYFCASSPARLSTDTQYFGPGTRLTVL.

CDR3 nucleotide sequence: TGTGCCAGCAGCGCTCGCTTTGGGGCTTCTGGGGCCAACGTCCTGACTTTC. This gives the protein CASSARFGASGANVLTF. The chain uses TRBV9 and TRBJ2-6, with D possibly matching TRBD1 (5 bases). Looked up from germline, CDR1 is SGDLS and CDR2 is YYNGEE. V was cut by 3 bases and J by 1 base, with 14 bases left in between. The CDR3 totals 17 residues. Full variable domain (missing parts from reference TRBV9 and TRBJ2-6): DSGVTQTPKHLITATGQRVTLRCSPRSGDLSVYWYQQSLDQGLQFLIQYYNGEERAKGNILERFSAQQFPDLHSELNLSSLELGDSALYFCASSARFGASGANVLTFGAGSRLTVL.

V and J are TRBV19 and TRBJ2-5, with D possibly being TRBD2 (5 bases). Germline V gene data show CDR1 as LNHDA and CDR2 as SQIVND (reference sequence). Trimming took 1 base from V and 6 from J, leaving 9 bases between them. CDR3 length equals 13 residues. CDR3 bases: TGTGCCAGTAGTATAGGGCACGGGAAGACCCAGTACTTC. Translating gives CASSIGHGKTQYF.

This clone was detected a few times. The genes are TRBV5-1 and TRBJ1-6; a weak D match, TRBD1 (6 bases). V gave up 3 bases and J gave up 3 bases, with 16 bases separating them. The CDR3 contains 17 residues. The germline CDR1 and CDR2 sequences are SGHRS and YFSETQ. CDR3 sequence (DNA): TGCGCCAGCAGCTCCGGTGGGCCAGGGGACTATAATTCACCCCTCCACTTT. This gives the protein CASSSGGPGDYNSPLHF.

The chain couples TRBV4-1 to TRBJ2-2, with a tentative D call TRBD1 (6 bases). V shed 4 bases and J shed 4 bases, with 16 bases lying between them. The germline CDR1 and CDR2 sequences are MGHRA and YSYEKL. This CDR3 comprises 16 residues. In nucleotides, the CDR3 is TGCGCCAGCAGCCCCCGACAGGAGGCCGGCACCGGGGAGCTGTTTTTT. This sequence encodes CASSPRQEAGTGELFF.

The chain employs TRBV28 and TRBJ2-7, with 8 bases lining up with TRBD1. Germline V gene lookup returns CDR1 MDHEN and CDR2 SYDVKM. CDR3 length equals 14 residues. The V segment lost 5 bases and the J segment 3 bases; nucleotides outside the gene matches: 6. This chain's CDR3 is CASSRDRGFYEQYF. For the CDR3, the DNA is TGTGCCAGCAGTCGTGACAGGGGATTCTACGAGCAGTACTTC. Filled out from reference TRBV28 and TRBJ2-7, the complete variable domain reads DVKVTQSSRYLVKRTGEKVFLECVQDMDHENMFWYRQDPGLGLRLIYFSYDVKMKEKGDIPEGYSVSREKKERFSLILESASTNQTSMYLCASSRDRGFYEQYFGPGTRLTVT.

This clone was counted between two and nine times. The chain recombines TRBV27 with TRBJ2-1, with 11 bases fitting TRBD2. The germline CDR1 and CDR2 sequences are MNHEY and SMNVEV (reference sequence). V was pared by 6 bases and J by 7 bases, with 8 bases of the junction left unmatched. The CDR3 is 15 residues long. The CDR3 nucleotides read TGTGCCAGCAGAGAACTAGCGGGGGACGTTAATGAGCAGTTCTTC. Protein sequence: CASRELAGDVNEQFF.

The chain is built from TRBV7-3 and TRBJ2-3; 12 positions agree with TRBD2. Trimming removed 0 bases from V and 4 bases from J; junction bases left unmatched: 2. The CDR3 has 16 residues. The V gene's germline CDR1 is SGHTA and CDR2 FQGTGA. The CDR3 nucleotides read TGTGCCAGCAGCTTAACCCTAGCGGGGGGGTCAGATACGCAGTATTTT. This translates into CASSLTLAGGSDTQYF.

The chain recombines TRBV7-2 with TRBJ2-7, with 7 bases matching TRBD2. The CDR3 has 15 residues. The trim removed 1 base at V and 0 bases at J, leaving 3 bases unmatched. The germline CDR1 and CDR2 sequences are SGHTA and FQGNSA. The CDR3 DNA reads TGTGCCAGCAGCTTAGTATGGACTAGCTCCTACGAGCAGTACTTC. It translates to CASSLVWTSSYEQYF.

The rearrangement joins TRBV25-1 to TRBJ1-2; 7 nucleotides agree with TRBD1. V dropped 5 bases and J dropped 0; count of bases not matched to a gene: 9. Germline V gene lookup returns CDR1 MGHDK and CDR2 SYGVNS. There are 16 residues in the CDR3. The chain's CDR3 is CASSSTRQGANYGYTF. In DNA, the CDR3 is TGTGCCAGCAGTTCTACTAGACAGGGAGCTAACTATGGCTACACCTTC.

The chain couples TRBV5-1 to TRBJ2-1, with TRBD1 as a possible D gene (6 bases). V lost 7 bases and J 4 bases, leaving 12 bases between the germline ends. The CDR3 is 13 amino acids. The germline gives CDR1 SGHRS, CDR2 YFSETQ. The CDR3 DNA is TGCGCCAGCTCCGGGACATCTTACAATGAGCAGTTCTTC. Encoded protein: CASSGTSYNEQFF. Together with reference TRBV5-1 and TRBJ2-1, the CDR3 gives the full variable domain: KAGVTQTPRYLIKTRGQQVTLSCSPISGHRSVSWYQQTPGQGLQFLFEYFSETQRNKGNFPGRFSGRQFSNSRSEMNVSTLELGDSALYLCASSGTSYNEQFFGPGTRLTVL.

This CDR3 reads CASSLDREDTEAFF. The CDR3 coding sequence is TGTGCCAGCAGTCTAGACAGGGAGGACACTGAAGCTTTCTTT. This chain joins TRBV3-1 (or the pseudogene TRBV3-2) and TRBJ1-1, with TRBD1 matching over 7 bases. Germline loops: CDR1 LGHDT, CDR2 YNNKEL (reference sequence). J lost 3 bases, V lost 6 bases, and 7 bases had no gene match. The CDR3 has 14 residues.

The rearrangement links TRBV7-9 to TRBJ1-1; 7 nucleotides match TRBD1. From germline, CDR1 is SEHNR and CDR2 FQNEAQ (reference sequence). The junction had 4 bases not matched to a gene; V was cut back by 4 bases and J by 8 bases. The CDR3 sequence is 12 residues long. The CDR3 DNA follows: TGTGCCAGCAGCTACCTGACAGGGGAAGCTTTCTTT. Translated: CASSYLTGEAFF.

This clone has only a few counts. V gene TRBV5-1 combines with J gene TRBJ1-4; D is unresolved. Trimming removed 0 bases from V and 14 bases from J, with 11 bases in between. CDR1 is SGHRS, CDR2 YFSETQ, per germline. This CDR3 is built from 12 residues. The CDR3 DNA follows: TGCGCCAGCAGCTTGGGAGAGGGTTATCTGTTTTTT. Its translation: CASSLGEGYLFF.

The chain is built from TRBV29-1 and TRBJ1-3; D unresolved. The CDR3 contains 14 residues. Deletions cut 4 bases from V and 2 bases from J, with 12 bases between. CDR1 and CDR2 (germline): SQVTM, ANQGSEA. The CDR3 nucleotides are TGCAGCGTTGCCCTAGCAAAGGCTGGAAACACCATATATTTT. It yields the protein CSVALAKAGNTIYF.

The rearrangement uses TRBV7-2 and TRBJ1-2; 9 bases are shared with TRBD1. CDR1 and CDR2 from the germline V gene are SGHTA and FQGNSA. V lost 2 bases, J lost 4 bases, and 2 bases stayed unmatched. This CDR3 has 14 amino acids. DNA for the CDR3: TGTGCCAGCAGCTTACAGACAGGGGGCTATGGCTACACCTTC. Its protein is CASSLQTGGYGYTF.

The chain is built from TRBV10-3 and TRBJ1-2, with TRBD1 matching over 9 bases. The CDR3 sequence is 13 residues long. V shed 4 bases and J 7 bases; nucleotides not matched to a gene: 4. Germline values: CDR1 ENHRY, CDR2 SYGVKD. The CDR3 nucleotides read TGTGCCATCAGTGTCCGGGACAGGGCTGGCTACACCTTC. It yields the protein CAISVRDRAGYTF.

The CDR3 reads CASSLYGQSYEQYF. CDR3 DNA sequence: TGTGCCAGCAGCTTGTACGGACAGTCCTACGAGCAGTACTTC. The rearrangement uses TRBV5-5 and TRBJ2-7; D might be TRBD1 (6 bases). V shed 1 base and J shed 1 base, with 9 bases lying between them. The CDR3 loop spans 14 amino acids. Per the germline V gene, CDR1 is SGHKS and CDR2 is YYEKEE (reference sequence).

The V gene is TRBV25-1, the J gene TRBJ2-1; TRBD1 agrees at 9 bases. This CDR3 region has 16 residues. Germline V gene sequence: CDR1 MGHDK, CDR2 SYGVNS. Trimming removed 2 bases from V and 1 base from J; junction bases left unmatched: 3. In DNA, the CDR3 is TGTGCCAGCAGTGAAAAGGACAGGGGTTCCTACAATGAGCAGTTCTTC. It encodes CASSEKDRGSYNEQFF.

This CDR3 reads CASSPTGRTEAFF. The CDR3 region has the DNA TGTGCCAGCTCACCGACAGGGCGCACTGAAGCTTTCTTT. The rearrangement joins TRBV18 to TRBJ1-1, with 7 bases lining up with TRBD1. CDR1 and CDR2 (germline): KGHSH, LQKENI. The V and J ends lost 3 bases and 4 bases, in that order; junction bases with no gene match: 2. The CDR3 has 13 residues.

This chain links TRBV28 with TRBJ1-5; D call uncertain. Trimming removed 6 bases at V and 4 bases at J, with 16 bases between. The length of the CDR3 is 15 residues. Germline CDR1 reads MDHEN; CDR2 reads SYDVKM. The CDR3 reads CASSRKLRANQPQHF. CDR3 sequence (DNA): TGTGCCAGCAGCCGTAAACTGAGGGCGAATCAGCCCCAGCATTTT.

This CDR3 reads CASSLVGHLYNSPLHF. The CDR3 DNA is TGTGCCAGCAGCTTAGTGGGACACCTTTATAATTCACCCCTCCACTTT. The chain joins TRBV11-2 to TRBJ1-6, with D possibly TRBD1 on 6 matching bases. The CDR3 is 16 amino acids. Germline values: CDR1 SGHAT, CDR2 FQNNGV. The ends were cut back, 1 base at V and 4 bases at J, with 11 bases in the middle.